What follows describes a single T cell receptor (beta chain). Its antigen is as yet unknown. Trimming shortened V by 3 bases and J by 1 base, and 9 bases separated the two germline ends. This CDR3 contains 14 residues. Germline assignment: CDR1 SGHVS and CDR2 FQNEAQ. These data are taken from a study of T cell responses to AZD1222 COVID-19 vaccine. Across the whole study: Second-dose recipients at about 4 or about 12 weeks were treated as one pooled group.

Findings and limits, study-wide: Only five to seven AZD1222 recipients were seropositive at baseline. Repertoire collection took place solely once the T cell response had peaked.

The table came from immunoSEQ multiplex PCR; TCRdb's copy has only in-frame clones and leaves some out. The table has approximately 71,000 clones, about three quarters seen once. The chain links TRBV7-8 to TRBJ1-1, with unresolved D. This clonotype originated in an adult in good health. The material was peripheral blood, obtained on day 0 of AZD1222 vaccination. The CDR3, as DNA: TGTGCCAGCAGCTTCGGACGGAGGAACACTGAAGCTTTCTTT. This sequence encodes CASSFGRRNTEAFF.